The 10 T cell receptor beta chains below come from one sample, sequenced in a study of early T cells in non-severe SARS-CoV-2 infection. TCRdb re-analysed the 5' RACE reads in MiXCR, keeping a single row per CDR3 protein. Of 45,000 to 70,000 distinct CDR3 sequences in the sample, roughly 6.2% were seen once. The source material was whole blood. The receptors here all came from an adult who was a healthcare worker with PCR-confirmed SARS-CoV-2 infection or an uninfected control (not recorded which).

This clonotype was recorded at least ten times. The CDR3 region has the DNA TGTGCCAGCAGTTACTCGAGCACAGCAAGTGCAGATGAGCAGTTCTTC. Amino acid sequence: CASSYSSTASADEQFF. The rearrangement uses TRBV6-2 or TRBV6-3 and TRBJ2-1, with D unresolved. Germline V gene sequence: CDR1 MNHEY, CDR2 SVGEGT. Trimming shortened V by 0 bases and J by 8 bases, and 17 bases separated the two germline ends. CDR3 size: 16 residues.

The V and J genes are TRBV2 and TRBJ2-2; no clear D. Germline V gene sequence: CDR1 SNHLY, CDR2 FYNNEI. V gave up 0 bases and J gave up 2 bases, with 10 bases separating them. CDR3 length: 16 residues. The CDR3 sequence: CASSEAVLSNTGELFF. CDR3 coding DNA: TGTGCCAGCAGTGAAGCCGTGCTTTCCAACACCGGGGAGCTGTTTTTT.

This chain uses TRBV4-1 with TRBJ2-7; the D gene could be TRBD1 or TRBD2 (5 bases each). The V and J ends lost 0 bases and 2 bases respectively, with 11 bases between them. The CDR3 consists of 15 residues. Germline CDR1 is MGHRA and CDR2 is YSYEKL. CDR3 nucleotide sequence: TGCGCCAGCAGCCAAGAACGAGGGGAAGCCTACGAGCAGTACTTC. This codes for CASSQERGEAYEQYF.

This clonotype has at least ten counts. The V call is TRBV4-1, the J call TRBJ1-2; D unresolved. Germline V CDR1 and CDR2: MGHRA, YSYEKL. The V end lost 1 base, the J end lost 6 bases, and 15 bases lay between the germline ends. The CDR3 is 15 amino acids. The CDR3 DNA follows: TGCGCCAGCAGCCAAGGCCCCGAGAGATGGGATGGCTACACCTTC. This sequence encodes CASSQGPERWDGYTF.

This chain joins TRBV5-1 and TRBJ2-2; no clear D. This CDR3 has 14 residues. The germline gives CDR1 SGHRS, CDR2 YFSETQ. V lost 2 bases and J lost 4, with 9 bases in between. The CDR3 DNA reads TGCGCCAGCAGCTTAGACCTGGTCACCGGGGAGCTGTTTTTT. Translating gives CASSLDLVTGELFF.

There are many counts of this clonotype. The chain carries TRBV28 and TRBJ2-3; the match to TRBD1 covers 9 bases. The CDR3 is made up of 15 amino acids. The J segment lost 6 bases and the V segment lost 4 bases, leaving 8 bases of the junction unmatched. Germline CDR1 MDHEN, CDR2 SYDVKM. The CDR3 coding sequence is TGTGCCAGCAGTTCCCGGGACAGGGAAGGGGATACGCAGTATTTT. This gives the protein CASSSRDREGDTQYF.

In this sample, this clonotype turned up many times. V is TRBV20-1 and J is TRBJ2-6; TRBD2 agrees at 13 bases. The CDR3 totals 18 residues. The V gene end was trimmed by 5 bases and the J gene end by 0 bases; junction bases not matched to a gene: 7. Germline CDR1 DFQATT, CDR2 SNEGSKA (reference sequence). Written as DNA, the CDR3 is TGCAGTGCTGCGGGACTAGCGGGGTCAAGCTCTGGGGCCAACGTCCTGACTTTC. Its translation: CSAAGLAGSSSGANVLTF.

This clonotype was picked up a small number of times. The chain couples TRBV6-2 or TRBV6-3 to TRBJ2-3; 11 bases agree with TRBD2. Germline-derived CDR1 and CDR2 are MNHEY and SVGEGT. The V segment lost 0 bases and the J segment 2 bases; nucleotides outside the gene matches: 10. CDR3 size: 19 residues. The CDR3 here is CASSYSLLAGGSPTDTQYF. DNA of the CDR3: TGTGCCAGCAGTTACTCGCTCCTAGCGGGGGGCTCTCCCACAGATACGCAGTATTTT.

This chain connects TRBV12-3 or TRBV12-4 to TRBJ2-6, with 7 nucleotides matching TRBD1. V dropped 6 bases and J dropped 2; count of bases not matched to a gene: 7. The CDR3 consists of 16 residues. CDR3 coding DNA: TGTGCCAGCAGGAACTACAGGGGTACTGGGGCCAACGTCCTGACTTTC. Residues: CASRNYRGTGANVLTF.

This clonotype was seen a few times. This chain links TRBV3-1 with TRBJ1-4; D gene unclear. Germline-derived CDR1 and CDR2 are LGHDT and YNNKEL (reference sequence). Trimming shortened V by 2 bases and J by 6 bases, and 19 bases separated the two germline ends. The CDR3 covers 17 residues. CDR3 residues: CASSQSRVTPADEKLFF. CDR3 DNA sequence: TGTGCCAGCAGCCAATCCCGGGTGACACCGGCGGATGAAAAACTGTTTTTT.